The clone carrying this T cell receptor (beta chain) has at least ten counts. Its antigen is unknown. The record originates from a study of CD8 T cells in ankylosing spondylitis. Notes on the study in general: Characteristic, it appeared, of ankylosing spondylitis blood was a TCR beta motif of several highly homologous variants. As reported, disease-linked clones showed significant enrichment in matched ankylosing spondylitis synovial fluid. Earlier literature documents some of the motif variants in reactive arthritis synovial fluid and blood.

Scientists made TCR beta libraries using quantitative 5'-RACE with molecular barcodes. TCRdb re-derived calls from the 5' RACE reads in MiXCR, one entry per CDR3 protein. The repertoire holds about 240,000 distinct CDR3 sequences, with approximately 9% as singletons. The V end was cut by 2 bases, the J end by 0 bases, with 19 bases between. Per the germline V gene, CDR1 is SGHAT and CDR2 is FQNNGV. The length of the CDR3 is 18 residues. The chain combines TRBV11-2 with TRBJ1-1, with D perhaps TRBD1 (5 bases). The material sequenced was blood, either unsorted or a sorted T cell fraction (not recorded which). This clonotype was obtained from a male donor with ankylosing spondylitis or in good health (not recorded which). The CDR3, as DNA: TGTGCCAGCAGCTTAATCCGGGGAGGGACGGTTATGAACACTGAAGCTTTCTTT. This translates into CASSLIRGGTVMNTEAFF.